The text below deals with one T cell receptor beta chain. The data were taken from a study of blood T cell repertoires in COVID-19. Overall study context: PBMCs, B-cell-depleted T cells, or T cells were the source of the cDNA or gDNA that made up the material.

Sequencing used immunoSEQ multiplex PCR; TCRdb keeps in-frame clones, though not all of them. The table records 380,000 or so clones, 70% to 90% of them present only once. J was trimmed by 7 bases and V by 6 bases; bases with no gene match: 7. Germline V gene lookup returns CDR1 SNHLY and CDR2 FYNNEI. CDR3 size: 14 residues. This chain uses TRBV2 with TRBJ1-4, with 8 nucleotides matching TRBD1. The specimen sequenced was peripheral blood. This TCR was sampled from a man in his forties or fifties with acute or convalescent COVID-19. The CDR3 is CASSRQGKGEKLFF. CDR3 nucleotide sequence: TGTGCCAGCAGCAGACAGGGGAAAGGTGAAAAACTGTTTTTT. The variable domain in full, with the rest retrieved from reference TRBV2 and TRBJ1-4, is EPEVTQTPSHQVTQMGQEVILRCVPISNHLYFYWYRQILGQKVEFLVSFYNNEISEKSEIFDDQFSVERPDGSNFTLKIRSTKLEDSAMYFCASSRQGKGEKLFFGSGTQLSVL.